This T cell receptor (beta chain) came from a study of cytomegalovirus exposure and HLA in healthy donors. Study-wide results and limits: As a later analysis revealed, the rate of TCR association differed by HLA locus, with DRB1 most and HLA-C fewest. In a later analysis, a genetic analysis reported fewer productive-TCR N-insertions in an Asian-associated ancestry cluster than the cohort average. Cytomegalovirus status, reportedly, was diagnosed with high specificity and sensitivity by the classifier.

The PCR was carried out with 60 Vbeta primers and 13 Jbeta primers. Sequencing used immunoSEQ multiplex PCR; TCRdb keeps in-frame clones, though not all of them. The sample shows 120,000 or so clones, more than 60% of them seen only once. With respect to this clone: The antigen remains unidentified.

The source material was PBMCs. This clonotype was sampled from a woman aged 40-49 years in good health and CMV-seronegative.

The CDR3 nucleotides read TGTGCCAGTACCCCTACAGGGGCCCCCTATGGCTACACCTTC. It translates to CASTPTGAPYGYTF. The V call is TRBV19, the J call TRBJ1-2, with TRBD1 identical over 7 bases. V lost 7 bases, J lost 4 bases, and 9 bases stayed unmatched. The CDR3 runs 14 residues. Germline-derived CDR1 and CDR2 are LNHDA and SQIVND (reference sequence).